The present TCR beta chain was sequenced within a study of control samples from healthy donors and cancer patients. Germline V lookup: CDR1 ENHRY, CDR2 SYGVKD. Trimming took off 4 bases at V and 2 bases at J, with 7 bases between the two ends. The CDR3 has 13 residues. Data came from immunoSEQ multiplex PCR; TCRdb stores just in-frame clones and leaves some out. The data contain 130,000 or so clones, 88% of them seen just once; the ten biggest clones take up about 3.4%. The origin of this receptor is a man aged 50 or older in good health. The rearrangement joins TRBV10-3 to TRBJ2-3, with D unresolved. The sample consisted of blood. CDR3 sequence reads: CAISGKVTDTQYF. DNA for the CDR3: TGTGCCATCAGTGGGAAGGTCACAGATACGCAGTATTTT.